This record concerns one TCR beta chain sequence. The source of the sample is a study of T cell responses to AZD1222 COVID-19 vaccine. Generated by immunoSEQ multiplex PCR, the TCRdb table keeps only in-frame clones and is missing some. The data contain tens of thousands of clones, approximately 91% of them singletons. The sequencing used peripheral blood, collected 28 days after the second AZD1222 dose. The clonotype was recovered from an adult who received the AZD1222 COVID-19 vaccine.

As DNA, the CDR3 is TGTGCCAGCAGCGTAGGATCAGGGAATAATTCACCCCTCCACTTT. It codes for CASSVGSGNNSPLHF. V is TRBV9 and J is TRBJ1-6; tentatively, D is TRBD1 (5 bases). The CDR3 runs 15 residues. Germline V lookup: CDR1 SGDLS, CDR2 YYNGEE. V lost 0 bases and J lost 5, with 9 bases in between.